A selection of T cell receptor beta chains follows, all from one sample in a study of CD8 T cells in ankylosing spondylitis. TCRdb processed the 5' RACE reads anew with MiXCR; each CDR3 protein has one entry. The sample shows about 190,000 distinct CDR3 sequences, 10% to 15% of them seen only once. Source material: blood, either unsorted or a sorted T cell fraction (not recorded which). The source is a female donor with ankylosing spondylitis or in good health (not recorded which). Both conserved end residues are part of each CDR3. A D gene is named only where the DNA matches it firmly. Some rows have no size entry. The others give once, few or many, or a class for an expanded clone.

clone size: few
D gene: TRBD2
V gene: TRBV5-1
CDR3 length: 15
J gene: TRBJ2-4
CDR3 DNA: TGCGCCAGCAGCATATCTCCGGGACTAGCTAGCATTCAGTACTTC
CDR3 protein: CASSISPGLASIQYF

clone size: few
D gene: NA
V gene: TRBV5-1
CDR3 length: 13
J gene: TRBJ2-4
CDR3 DNA: TGCGCCAGCAGCTTGGGACATCAAAACATTCAGTACTTC
CDR3 protein: CASSLGHQNIQYF

clone size: few
D gene: TRBD1
V gene: TRBV27
CDR3 length: 13
J gene: TRBJ1-5
CDR3 DNA: TGTGCCACCCGGGACAGGGGTGGTCAGCCCCAGCATTTT
CDR3 protein: CATRDRGGQPQHF

clone size: many
D gene: TRBD1
V gene: TRBV20-1
CDR3 length: 14
J gene: TRBJ2-1
CDR3 DNA: TGCAGTGCCGCTAGACAGGGGGTGTACAATGAGCAGTTCTTC
CDR3 protein: CSAARQGVYNEQFF

clone size: many
D gene: NA
V gene: TRBV7-5
CDR3 length: 18
J gene: TRBJ2-2
CDR3 DNA: NA
CDR3 protein: CISVPVFHRGENTGELFF

clone size: many
D gene: TRBD1
V gene: TRBV6-2/TRBV6-3
CDR3 length: 14
J gene: TRBJ2-7
CDR3 DNA: TGTGCCACCGGGCTCGACAGGGACCGTCAAGAGCAGTACTTC
CDR3 protein: CATGLDRDRQEQYF

clone size: many
D gene: TRBD1
V gene: TRBV4-3
CDR3 length: 13
J gene: TRBJ2-7
CDR3 DNA: TGCGCCAGCAGCCAGACAGGGACCTACGAGCAGTACTTC
CDR3 protein: CASSQTGTYEQYF

clone size: many
D gene: NA
V gene: TRBV20-1
CDR3 length: 17
J gene: TRBJ2-7
CDR3 DNA: TGCAGTGCTACGTCGTTTAAGGGAATTAGTGGGGCCTACGAGCAGTACTTC
CDR3 protein: CSATSFKGISGAYEQYF

clone size: many
D gene: TRBD1
V gene: TRBV12-3/TRBV12-4
CDR3 length: 14
J gene: TRBJ2-5
CDR3 DNA: TGTGCCAGCAGTGATACGGGACAGATGGGGACCCAGTACTTC
CDR3 protein: CASSDTGQMGTQYF

clone size: few
D gene: NA
V gene: TRBV7-2
CDR3 length: 17
J gene: TRBJ1-1
CDR3 DNA: TGTGCCAGCAGCCAACGACGGGGTCTCGTGATGAACACTGAAGCTTTCTTT
CDR3 protein: CASSQRRGLVMNTEAFF

clone size: many
D gene: TRBD2
V gene: TRBV6-5
CDR3 length: 16
J gene: TRBJ2-7
CDR3 DNA: TGTGCCAGCAGTTCAGGGACTAGCGGGAGTAGAGCCGAGCAGTACTTC
CDR3 protein: CASSSGTSGSRAEQYF

clone size: many
D gene: TRBD2
V gene: TRBV15
CDR3 length: 17
J gene: TRBJ2-3
CDR3 DNA: TGTGCCACCAGCAGAGATCTGGGACTAACGAGCACAGATACGCAGTATTTT
CDR3 protein: CATSRDLGLTSTDTQYF

clone size: many
D gene: NA
V gene: TRBV6-2/TRBV6-3
CDR3 length: 14
J gene: TRBJ1-5
CDR3 DNA: TGTGCCAGCAGTTACTCGAGTAAGAAACCCGGACAGCATTTT
CDR3 protein: CASSYSSKKPGQHF

clone size: many
D gene: NA
V gene: TRBV29-1
CDR3 length: 12
J gene: TRBJ2-7
CDR3 DNA: TGCAGCGTTGCCCCGACAGGTGCCGAGCAGTACTTC
CDR3 protein: CSVAPTGAEQYF

clone size: many
D gene: NA
V gene: TRBV20-1
CDR3 length: 12
J gene: TRBJ2-3
CDR3 DNA: TGCAGTGCGCATTTGGCCACGGGGGCGCAGTATTTT
CDR3 protein: CSAHLATGAQYF

clone size: many
D gene: TRBD2
V gene: TRBV12-3/TRBV12-4
CDR3 length: 16
J gene: TRBJ2-7
CDR3 DNA: TGTGCCAGCAGTTTATCCCTAGCGGGAGGGTTATACGAGCAGTACTTC
CDR3 protein: CASSLSLAGGLYEQYF

clone size: many
D gene: NA
V gene: TRBV28
CDR3 length: 11
J gene: TRBJ2-1
CDR3 DNA: TGTGCCAGCAGGACCCCCAATGAGCAGTTCTTC
CDR3 protein: CASRTPNEQFF

clone size: many
D gene: NA
V gene: TRBV7-2
CDR3 length: 14
J gene: TRBJ1-3
CDR3 DNA: TGTGCCAGCAGCCTTGGAATCTCTGGAAACACCATATATTTT
CDR3 protein: CASSLGISGNTIYF

clone size: NA
D gene: NA
V gene: TRBV11-2
CDR3 length: 12
J gene: TRBJ2-6
CDR3 DNA: TGTGCCAGCAAATATGGGCAGGGAGTCCTGACTTTC
CDR3 protein: CASKYGQGVLTF

clone size: many
D gene: NA
V gene: TRBV12-3/TRBV12-4
CDR3 length: 18
J gene: TRBJ1-5
CDR3 DNA: TGTGCCAGCAGTTCCGTGGGACATCCTAATAGCCGCAATCAGCCCCAGCATTTT
CDR3 protein: CASSSVGHPNSRNQPQHF

clone size: many
D gene: NA
V gene: TRBV20-1
CDR3 length: 14
J gene: TRBJ2-7
CDR3 DNA: TGCAGTGCTTCTGACTCGTCGAGCTCCTACGAGCAGTACTTC
CDR3 protein: CSASDSSSSYEQYF

clone size: NA
D gene: TRBD2
V gene: TRBV7-9
CDR3 length: 14
J gene: TRBJ2-1
CDR3 DNA: TGTGCCAGTAGCGGGAGACAAACCTACAATGAGCAGTTCTTC
CDR3 protein: CASSGRQTYNEQFF

clone size: many
D gene: NA
V gene: TRBV5-1
CDR3 length: 13
J gene: TRBJ1-2
CDR3 DNA: TGCGCCAGCAGCCCGGACCGGGACTATGGCTACACCTTC
CDR3 protein: CASSPDRDYGYTF

clone size: few
D gene: NA
V gene: TRBV7-8
CDR3 length: 16
J gene: TRBJ1-2
CDR3 DNA: TGTGCCAGCAGCTCCGACGGGATGTTGGGGGACTATGGCTACACCTTC
CDR3 protein: CASSSDGMLGDYGYTF

clone size: NA
D gene: NA
V gene: TRBV15
CDR3 length: 13
J gene: TRBJ2-2
CDR3 DNA: TGTGCCACCAGCAGACAAAAGTACGGGGAGCTGTTTTTT
CDR3 protein: CATSRQKYGELFF

clone size: NA
D gene: NA
V gene: TRBV9
CDR3 length: 15
J gene: TRBJ2-1
CDR3 DNA: TGTGCCAGCAGCGTAGGTGCCGGGACCTACAATGAGCAGTTCTTC
CDR3 protein: CASSVGAGTYNEQFF

clone size: many
D gene: NA
V gene: TRBV30
CDR3 length: 13
J gene: TRBJ1-5
CDR3 DNA: TGTGCCTGGAGTCGACTTAGCAATCAGCCCCAGCATTTT
CDR3 protein: CAWSRLSNQPQHF

clone size: many
D gene: NA
V gene: TRBV5-1
CDR3 length: 16
J gene: TRBJ1-3
CDR3 DNA: TGCGCCAGCAGCTTGAATGAAGGAGGGACTGGAAACACCATATATTTT
CDR3 protein: CASSLNEGGTGNTIYF

clone size: many
D gene: TRBD2
V gene: TRBV6-2/TRBV6-3
CDR3 length: 15
J gene: TRBJ2-1
CDR3 DNA: TGTGCCAGCAGCAGACCGACTAGCGGGTCCTATGAGCAGTTCTTC
CDR3 protein: CASSRPTSGSYEQFF

clone size: few
D gene: NA
V gene: TRBV15
CDR3 length: 15
J gene: TRBJ2-1
CDR3 DNA: TGTGCCACCAGCAGTTTTCGGGAGAGGGACAATGAGCAGTTCTTC
CDR3 protein: CATSSFRERDNEQFF

clone size: many
D gene: NA
V gene: TRBV6-1
CDR3 length: 16
J gene: TRBJ1-1
CDR3 DNA: TGTGCCAGCAACCTCAGAGGGGGGATAACGAACACTGAAGCTTTCTTT
CDR3 protein: CASNLRGGITNTEAFF

clone size: many
D gene: NA
V gene: TRBV5-5
CDR3 length: 14
J gene: TRBJ2-7
CDR3 DNA: TGTGCCAGCAGACCCGGACGGGTGACCTACGAGCAGTACTTC
CDR3 protein: CASRPGRVTYEQYF